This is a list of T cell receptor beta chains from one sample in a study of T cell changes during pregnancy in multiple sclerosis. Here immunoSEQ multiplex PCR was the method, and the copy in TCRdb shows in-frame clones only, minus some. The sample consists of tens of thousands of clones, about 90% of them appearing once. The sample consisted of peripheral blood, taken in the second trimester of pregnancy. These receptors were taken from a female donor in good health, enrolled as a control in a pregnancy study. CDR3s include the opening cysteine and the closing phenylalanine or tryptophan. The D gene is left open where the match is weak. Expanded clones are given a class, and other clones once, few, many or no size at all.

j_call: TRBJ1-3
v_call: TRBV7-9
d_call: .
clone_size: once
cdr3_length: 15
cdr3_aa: CASSRTGYSGNTIYF
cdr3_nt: TGTGCCAGCAGCCGGACGGGGTACTCTGGAAACACCATATATTTT

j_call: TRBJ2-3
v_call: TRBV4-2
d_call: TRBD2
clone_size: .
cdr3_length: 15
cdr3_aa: CASSQVGLFTDTQYF
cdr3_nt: TGTGCCAGCAGCCAGGTGGGACTATTCACAGATACGCAGTATTTT

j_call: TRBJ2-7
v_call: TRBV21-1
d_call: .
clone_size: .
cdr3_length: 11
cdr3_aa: CASPSEGEQYF
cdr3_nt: TGTGCCAGCCCCAGCGAGGGCGAGCAGTACTTC

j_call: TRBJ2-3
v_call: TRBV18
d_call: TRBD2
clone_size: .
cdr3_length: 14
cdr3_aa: CASSAGTSSDTQYF
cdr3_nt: TGTGCCAGCTCCGCCGGGACTAGCTCAGATACGCAGTATTTT

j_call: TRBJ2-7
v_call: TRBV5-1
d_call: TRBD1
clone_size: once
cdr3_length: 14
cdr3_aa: CASSSGTGTYEQYF
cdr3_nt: TGCGCCAGCAGCTCCGGGACAGGGACCTACGAGCAGTACTTC

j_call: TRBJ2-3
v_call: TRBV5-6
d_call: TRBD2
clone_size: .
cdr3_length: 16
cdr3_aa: CASSLRLAGSTDTQYF
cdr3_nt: TGTGCCAGCAGCTTGAGACTAGCGGGTAGCACAGATACGCAGTATTTT

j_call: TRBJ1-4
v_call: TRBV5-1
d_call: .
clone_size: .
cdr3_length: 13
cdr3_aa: CASSREVNEKLFF
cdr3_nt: TGCGCCAGCAGCAGGGAGGTGAATGAAAAACTGTTTTTT

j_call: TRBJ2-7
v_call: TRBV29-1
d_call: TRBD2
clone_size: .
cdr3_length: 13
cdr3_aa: CSVELAGVYEQYF
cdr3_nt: TGCAGCGTTGAACTAGCGGGAGTATACGAGCAGTACTTC

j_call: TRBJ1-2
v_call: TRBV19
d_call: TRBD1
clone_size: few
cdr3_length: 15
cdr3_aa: CASTDHRGQDYGYTF
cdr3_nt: TGTGCCAGTACGGACCACAGGGGGCAAGACTATGGCTACACCTTC

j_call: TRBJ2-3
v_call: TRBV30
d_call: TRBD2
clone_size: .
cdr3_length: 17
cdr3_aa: CAWSVRASGNRADTQYF
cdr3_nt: TGTGCCTGGAGTGTAAGGGCTAGCGGGAATCGGGCAGATACGCAGTATTTT

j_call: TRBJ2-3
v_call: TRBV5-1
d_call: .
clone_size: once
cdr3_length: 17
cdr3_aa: CASSLANTGGGTDTQYF
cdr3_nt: TGCGCCAGCAGCTTGGCAAATACAGGGGGGGGCACAGATACGCAGTATTTT

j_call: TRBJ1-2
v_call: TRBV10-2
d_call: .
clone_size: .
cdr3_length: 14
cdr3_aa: CASLQGKQDYGYTF
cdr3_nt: TGCGCCAGCCTCCAGGGGAAACAGGACTATGGCTACACCTTC

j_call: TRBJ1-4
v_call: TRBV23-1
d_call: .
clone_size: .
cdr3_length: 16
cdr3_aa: CATRGRGDATNEKLFF
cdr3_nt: TGCGCCACCCGGGGGAGGGGAGATGCAACTAATGAAAAACTGTTTTTT

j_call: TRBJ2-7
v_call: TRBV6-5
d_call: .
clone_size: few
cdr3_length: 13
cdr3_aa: CASSYTLNYEQYF
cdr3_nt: TGTGCCAGCAGTTACACTCTGAACTACGAGCAGTACTTC

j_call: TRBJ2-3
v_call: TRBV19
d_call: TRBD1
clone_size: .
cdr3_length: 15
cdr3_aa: CASSIRAGGGDTQYF
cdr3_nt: TGTGCCAGTAGTATAAGGGCAGGGGGCGGAGATACGCAGTATTTT

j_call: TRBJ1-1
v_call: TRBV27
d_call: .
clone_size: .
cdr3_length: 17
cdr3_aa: CASIPSPQTGVNTEAFF
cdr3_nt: TGTGCCAGCATCCCCTCTCCCCAAACAGGCGTGAACACTGAAGCTTTCTTT

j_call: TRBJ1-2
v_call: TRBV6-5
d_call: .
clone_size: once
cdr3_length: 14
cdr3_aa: CASSPGRGSYGYTF
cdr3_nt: TGTGCCAGCAGCCCGGGACGGGGGAGCTATGGCTACACCTTC

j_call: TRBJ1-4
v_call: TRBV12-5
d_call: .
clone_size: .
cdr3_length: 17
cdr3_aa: CASGLSVSGVGGEKLFF
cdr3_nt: TGTGCTAGTGGTTTGTCCGTCTCGGGAGTCGGAGGGGAAAAACTGTTTTTT

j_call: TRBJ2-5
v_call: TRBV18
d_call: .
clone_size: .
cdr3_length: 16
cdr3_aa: CASSPPGASTRETQYF
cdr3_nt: TGTGCCAGCTCACCACCGGGGGCCTCAACCCGGGAGACCCAGTACTTC

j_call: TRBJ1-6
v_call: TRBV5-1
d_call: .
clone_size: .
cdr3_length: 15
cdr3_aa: CASSLAGDDNSPLHF
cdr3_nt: TGCGCCAGCAGCTTAGCGGGAGATGATAATTCACCCCTCCACTTT

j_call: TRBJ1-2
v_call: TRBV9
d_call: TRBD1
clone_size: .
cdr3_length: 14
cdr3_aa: CASSPGQGDYGYTF
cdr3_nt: TGTGCCAGCAGCCCCGGACAGGGGGACTATGGCTACACCTTC

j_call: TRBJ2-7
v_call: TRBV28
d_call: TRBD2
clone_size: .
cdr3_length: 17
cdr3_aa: CASSSGLAGGALYEQYF
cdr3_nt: TGTGCCAGCAGTTCCGGGCTAGCGGGAGGAGCCCTATACGAGCAGTACTTC

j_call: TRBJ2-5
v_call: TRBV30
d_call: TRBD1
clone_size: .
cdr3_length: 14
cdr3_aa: CAWMSGTGQETQYF
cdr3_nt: TGTGCCTGGATGTCCGGGACAGGCCAAGAGACCCAGTACTTC

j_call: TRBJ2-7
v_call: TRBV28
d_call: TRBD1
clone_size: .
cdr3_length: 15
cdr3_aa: CASSDRDRGLYEQYF
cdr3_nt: TGTGCCAGCAGCGACCGGGACAGGGGGCTTTACGAGCAGTACTTC

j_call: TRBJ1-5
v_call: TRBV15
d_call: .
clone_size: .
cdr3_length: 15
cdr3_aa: CATGTGGYSNQPQHF
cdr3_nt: TGTGCCACCGGAACCGGGGGATATAGCAATCAGCCCCAGCATTTT

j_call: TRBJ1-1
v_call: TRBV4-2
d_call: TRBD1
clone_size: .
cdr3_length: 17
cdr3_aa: CASSQGSNRGMNTEAFF
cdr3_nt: TGTGCCAGCAGCCAAGGAAGCAACAGGGGCATGAACACTGAAGCTTTCTTT

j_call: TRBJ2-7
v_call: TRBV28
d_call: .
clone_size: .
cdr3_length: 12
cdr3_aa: CATEGVAYEQYF
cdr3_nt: TGTGCCACCGAGGGAGTCGCCTACGAGCAGTACTTC

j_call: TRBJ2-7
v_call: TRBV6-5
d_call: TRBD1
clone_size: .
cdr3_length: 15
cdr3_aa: CASSSRDRGPYEQYF
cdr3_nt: TGTGCCAGCAGTTCCCGGGACAGGGGACCCTACGAGCAGTACTTC

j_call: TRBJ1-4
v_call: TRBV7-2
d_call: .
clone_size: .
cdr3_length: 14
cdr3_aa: CASSLSSGEEKLFF
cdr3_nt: TGTGCCAGCAGCTTGTCGTCAGGGGAGGAAAAACTGTTTTTT

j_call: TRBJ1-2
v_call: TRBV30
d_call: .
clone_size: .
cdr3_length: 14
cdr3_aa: CAWSALRGSYGYTF
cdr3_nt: TGTGCCTGGAGTGCCCTGAGAGGGAGCTATGGCTACACCTTC

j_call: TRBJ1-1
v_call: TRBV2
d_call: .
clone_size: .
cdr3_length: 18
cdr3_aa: CASIFPGWFSGKNTEAFF
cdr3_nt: TGTGCCAGCATTTTTCCAGGGTGGTTTTCTGGGAAGAACACTGAAGCTTTCTTT

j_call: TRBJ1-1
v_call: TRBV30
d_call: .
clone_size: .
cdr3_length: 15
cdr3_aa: CAWSGRTGMNTEAFF
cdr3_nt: TGTGCCTGGAGCGGGAGGACGGGGATGAACACTGAAGCTTTCTTT

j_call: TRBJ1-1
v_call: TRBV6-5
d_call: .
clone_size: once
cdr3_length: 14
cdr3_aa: CASSPHGGNTEAFF
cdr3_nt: TGTGCCAGCAGTCCCCATGGCGGGAACACTGAAGCTTTCTTT

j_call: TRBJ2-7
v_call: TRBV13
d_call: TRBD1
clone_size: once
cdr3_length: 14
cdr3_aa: CASREGQDPYEQYF
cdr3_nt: TGTGCCAGCAGGGAAGGACAGGATCCCTACGAGCAGTACTTC

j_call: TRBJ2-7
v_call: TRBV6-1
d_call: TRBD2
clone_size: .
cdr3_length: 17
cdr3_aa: CASSEQTGGGASDEQYF
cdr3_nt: TGTGCCAGCAGTGAGCAAACGGGCGGGGGGGCTAGTGACGAGCAGTACTTC

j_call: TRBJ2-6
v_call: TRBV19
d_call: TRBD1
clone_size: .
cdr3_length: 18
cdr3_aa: CASSIGGQGAGGANVLTF
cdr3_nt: TGTGCCAGTAGTATCGGTGGACAGGGGGCGGGGGGGGCCAACGTCCTGACTTTC

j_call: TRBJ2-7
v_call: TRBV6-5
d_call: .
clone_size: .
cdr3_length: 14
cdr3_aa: CASNNPGGTYEQYF
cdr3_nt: TGTGCCAGCAACAACCCTGGCGGGACCTACGAGCAGTACTTC

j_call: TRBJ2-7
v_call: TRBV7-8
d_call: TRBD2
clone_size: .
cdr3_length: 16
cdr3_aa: CASSSAGGDPFWEQYF
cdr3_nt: TGTGCCAGCAGCTCGGCGGGAGGGGACCCTTTCTGGGAGCAGTACTTC

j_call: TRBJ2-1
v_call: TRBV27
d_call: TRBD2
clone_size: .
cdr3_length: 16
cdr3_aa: CASSLWIAGASNEQFF
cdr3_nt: TGTGCCAGCAGTTTATGGATCGCGGGAGCCTCCAATGAGCAGTTCTTC

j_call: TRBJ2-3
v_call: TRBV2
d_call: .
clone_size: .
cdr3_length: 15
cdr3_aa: CASSAEIGITDTQYF
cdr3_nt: TGTGCCAGCAGTGCGGAGATAGGAATTACAGATACGCAGTATTTT

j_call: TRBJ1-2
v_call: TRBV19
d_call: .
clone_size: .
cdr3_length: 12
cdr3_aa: CASNHRVDGYTF
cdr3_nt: TGTGCCAGTAACCACAGGGTAGACGGCTACACCTTC

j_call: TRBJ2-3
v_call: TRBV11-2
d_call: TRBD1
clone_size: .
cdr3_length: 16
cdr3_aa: CASSSKDRVRTDTQYF
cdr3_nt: TGTGCCAGCAGCTCGAAGGACAGGGTGAGAACAGATACGCAGTATTTT

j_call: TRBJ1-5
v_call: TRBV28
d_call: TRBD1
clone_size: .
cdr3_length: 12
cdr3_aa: CAIQGPNQPQHF
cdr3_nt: TGTGCCATACAGGGGCCGAATCAGCCCCAGCATTTT

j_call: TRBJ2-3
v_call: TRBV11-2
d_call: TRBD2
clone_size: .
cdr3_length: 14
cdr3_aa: CASSRSGGTDTQYF
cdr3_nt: TGTGCCAGCAGCCGAAGCGGGGGGACAGATACGCAGTATTTT

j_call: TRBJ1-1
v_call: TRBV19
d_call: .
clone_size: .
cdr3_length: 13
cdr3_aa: CASSMRLNTEAFF
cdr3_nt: TGTGCCAGTAGTATGCGGCTGAACACTGAAGCTTTCTTT

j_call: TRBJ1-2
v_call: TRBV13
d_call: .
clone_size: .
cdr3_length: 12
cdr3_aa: CASSLTSYGYTF
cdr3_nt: TGTGCCAGCAGCTTAACGAGCTATGGCTACACCTTC

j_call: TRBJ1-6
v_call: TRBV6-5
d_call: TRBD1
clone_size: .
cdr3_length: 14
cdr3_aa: CASTGQGFSSPLHF
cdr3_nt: TGTGCCAGCACGGGACAGGGCTTCAGTTCACCCCTCCACTTT

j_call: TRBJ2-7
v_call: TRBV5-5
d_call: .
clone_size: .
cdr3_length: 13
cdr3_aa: CASSGDSSYEQYF
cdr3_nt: TGTGCCAGCAGCGGGGACTCTTCCTACGAGCAGTACTTC

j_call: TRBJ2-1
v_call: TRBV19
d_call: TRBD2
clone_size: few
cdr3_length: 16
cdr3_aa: CASVSGLAGGLNEQFF
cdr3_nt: TGTGCCAGTGTATCTGGACTAGCGGGAGGGTTAAATGAGCAGTTCTTC

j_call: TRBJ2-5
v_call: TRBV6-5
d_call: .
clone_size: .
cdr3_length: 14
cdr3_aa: CASSYGQGYETQYF
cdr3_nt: TGTGCCAGCAGTTACGGCCAGGGGTATGAGACCCAGTACTTC

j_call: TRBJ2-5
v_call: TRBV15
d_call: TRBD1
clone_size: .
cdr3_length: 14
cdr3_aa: CATSRVQGAETQYF
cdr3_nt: TGTGCCACCAGCAGGGTACAGGGGGCAGAGACCCAGTACTTC

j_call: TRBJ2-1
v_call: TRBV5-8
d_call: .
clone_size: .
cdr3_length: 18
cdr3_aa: CASSLGTGWGGGYNEQFF
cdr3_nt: TGTGCCAGCAGCTTGGGCACAGGGTGGGGTGGGGGATACAATGAGCAGTTCTTC

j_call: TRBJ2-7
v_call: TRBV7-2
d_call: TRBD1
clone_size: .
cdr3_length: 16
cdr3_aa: CASSLVDRGLTYEQYF
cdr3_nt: TGTGCCAGCAGCTTAGTCGACAGGGGATTGACCTACGAGCAGTACTTC

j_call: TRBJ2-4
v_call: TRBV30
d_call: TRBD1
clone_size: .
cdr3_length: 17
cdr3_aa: CAWSAEGATRPGDIQYF
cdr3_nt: TGTGCCTGGAGTGCAGAGGGGGCGACCCGACCTGGGGACATTCAGTACTTC

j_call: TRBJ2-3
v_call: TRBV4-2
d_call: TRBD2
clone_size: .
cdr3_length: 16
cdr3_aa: CASSLSMTSAADTQYF
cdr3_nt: TGTGCCAGCAGCCTTAGTATGACTAGCGCGGCCGATACGCAGTATTTT